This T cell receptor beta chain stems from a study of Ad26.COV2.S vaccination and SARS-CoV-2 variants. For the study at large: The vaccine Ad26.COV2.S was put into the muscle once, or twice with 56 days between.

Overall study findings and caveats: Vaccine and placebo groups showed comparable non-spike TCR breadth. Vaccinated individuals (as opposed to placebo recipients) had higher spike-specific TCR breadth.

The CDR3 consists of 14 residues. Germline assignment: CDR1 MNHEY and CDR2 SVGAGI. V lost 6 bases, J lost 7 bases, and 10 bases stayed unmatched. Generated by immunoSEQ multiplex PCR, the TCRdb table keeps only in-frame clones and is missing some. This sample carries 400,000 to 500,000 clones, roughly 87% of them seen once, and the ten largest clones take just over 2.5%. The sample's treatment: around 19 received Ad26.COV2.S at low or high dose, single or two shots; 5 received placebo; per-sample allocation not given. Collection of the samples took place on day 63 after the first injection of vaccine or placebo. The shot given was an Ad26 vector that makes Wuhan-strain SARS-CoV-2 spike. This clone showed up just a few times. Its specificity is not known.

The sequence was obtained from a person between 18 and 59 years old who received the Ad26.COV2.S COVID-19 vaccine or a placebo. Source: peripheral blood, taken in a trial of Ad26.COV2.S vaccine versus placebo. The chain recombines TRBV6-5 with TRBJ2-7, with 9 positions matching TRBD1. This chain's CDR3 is CASRTGTGLQEQYF. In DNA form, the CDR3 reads TGTGCCAGCAGAACCGGGACAGGGCTCCAGGAGCAGTACTTC.